The next 19 T cell receptor beta chains were all read from a single sample in a study of cytomegalovirus exposure and HLA in healthy donors. Researchers ran the PCR with 60 Vbeta and 13 Jbeta primers. The method was immunoSEQ multiplex PCR; TCRdb's version includes in-frame clones alone and lacks a portion of them. The sample carries hundreds of thousands of clones, more than 55% recorded once. Source material: PBMCs. The source of these receptors is a female donor in good health and CMV-seronegative.

The chain recombines TRBV27 with TRBJ2-7; tentatively, D is TRBD2 (6 bases). The CDR3 extends over 14 amino acids. Germline CDR1 MNHEY, CDR2 SMNVEV (reference sequence). Trimming cost V 3 bases and J 1 base, with 10 bases left between them. The CDR3 bases are TGTGCCAGCAGTTTCGGAGGGCCATCCTACGAGCAGTACTTC. This translates into CASSFGGPSYEQYF.

This clone showed up just a few times. The chain has TRBV6-1 and TRBJ1-5; D perhaps matches TRBD1 (5 bases). V was pared by 7 bases and J by 6 bases, with 10 bases between. The CDR3 covers 12 residues. Germline V gene sequence: CDR1 MNHNS, CDR2 SASEGT. The CDR3, as DNA: TGTGCCAGCACCTTGGGGGGTCAGCCCCAGCATTTT. As protein: CASTLGGQPQHF.

This clone was counted between two and nine times. V and J are TRBV6-6 and TRBJ1-2; D possibly corresponds to TRBD1 (5 bases). V was clipped by 2 bases and J by 3 bases, with 16 bases between them. The CDR3 extends over 16 amino acids. Germline-derived CDR1 and CDR2 are MNHNY and SVGAGI (reference sequence). The CDR3 DNA follows: TGTGCCAGCAGTTACGGTCAGGCAGGGCCATACTATGGCTACACCTTC. As protein: CASSYGQAGPYYGYTF.

The J gene is TRBJ2-1, the V gene TRBV5-6, with D maybe TRBD2 (6 bases). Per germline, CDR1 SGHDT and CDR2 YYEEEE. Trimming removed 4 bases at V and 4 bases at J, with 9 bases between. This CDR3 is built from 13 residues. Here the CDR3 reads CASSQGLYNEQFF. The CDR3 coding sequence is TGTGCCAGCAGCCAGGGACTTTACAATGAGCAGTTCTTC.

The chain has TRBV11-3 and TRBJ2-7; 9 positions agree with TRBD2. CDR3 length: 16 residues. V shed 1 base, J shed 3 bases, and the junction held 7 bases outside the gene matches. Germline-derived CDR1 and CDR2 are SGHNT and YENEEA. The CDR3 nucleotides are TGTGCCAGCAGCTTAGGACTAGCGGAGAACGACTACGAGCAGTACTTC. This encodes CASSLGLAENDYEQYF. The whole variable domain, remainder taken from reference TRBV11-3 and TRBJ2-7, is EAGVVQSPRYKIIEKKQPVAFWCNPISGHNTLYWYLQNLGQGPELLIRYENEEAVDDSQLPKDRFSAERLKGVDSTLKIQPAELGDSAVYLCASSLGLAENDYEQYFGPGTRLTVT.

In regard to this clone: Germline is not matched at one junction end, which may reflect a read error. This chain uses TRBV7-9 with TRBJ2-1; tentatively, D is TRBD2 (5 bases). This CDR3 has 13 amino acids. Germline lookup yields CDR1 SEHNR and CDR2 FQNEAQ (reference sequence). CDR3 in DNA: TGTTCCAGCATTTCTGCTAGCCGCGATGAGCAGTTCTTC. Translating it yields CSSISASRDEQFF.

The rearrangement uses TRBV6-6 and TRBJ2-7; a weak D match, TRBD2 (5 bases). The CDR3 length is 14 residues. Germline V gene sequence: CDR1 MNHNY, CDR2 SVGAGI (reference sequence). V lost 7 bases to trimming and J lost 8 bases, with 21 bases between them. The chain's CDR3 is CASMRDQVLGKQYF. DNA of the CDR3: TGTGCCAGCATGAGGGATCAGGTCTTGGGTAAGCAGTACTTC.

The CDR3 region is CASSTIAGEGGKYF. The CDR3 region has the DNA TGTGCCAGCAGTACAATAGCGGGAGAGGGGGGGAAGTACTTC. The V call is TRBV5-4, the J call TRBJ2-7; the match to TRBD2 covers 9 bases. The junction had 14 bases not matched to a gene; V was cut back by 5 bases and J by 11 bases. The CDR3 spans 14 residues. Germline V CDR1 and CDR2: SGHNT, YYREEE (reference sequence). Filled out from reference TRBV5-4 and TRBJ2-7, the complete variable domain reads ETGVTQSPTHLIKTRGQQVTLRCSSQSGHNTVSWYQQALGQGPQFIFQYYREEENGRGNFPPRFSGLQFPNYSSELNVNALELDDSALYLCASSTIAGEGGKYFGPGTRLTVT.

This chain uses TRBV11-2 with TRBJ2-3, with 12 bases matching TRBD1. J was trimmed by 2 bases and V by 6 bases; bases with no gene match: 6. Germline V gene lookup returns CDR1 SGHAT and CDR2 FQNNGV. The CDR3 has 16 amino acids. CDR3 DNA: TGTGCCAGCAGTACCGGGACAGGGGGCTCCACAGATACGCAGTATTTT. This gives the protein CASSTGTGGSTDTQYF. Together with reference TRBV11-2 and TRBJ2-3, the CDR3 gives the full variable domain: EAGVAQSPRYKIIEKRQSVAFWCNPISGHATLYWYQQILGQGPKLLIQFQNNGVVDDSQLPKDRFSAERLKGVDSTLKIQPAKLEDSAVYLCASSTGTGGSTDTQYFGPGTRLTVL.

V and J are TRBV6-6 and TRBJ1-1, with D perhaps matching TRBD1 (6 bases). Trimming took off 0 bases at V and 13 bases at J, with 18 bases between the two ends. This CDR3 is 14 amino acids long. In germline, CDR1 is MNHNY, CDR2 SVGAGI (reference sequence). Written as DNA, the CDR3 is TGTGCCAGCAGTTACTCCCAGGACAGCGGATTGGGTTTCTTT. Translated, it gives CASSYSQDSGLGFF.

V usage is TRBV6-4 and J usage is TRBJ1-1, with a weak D call TRBD1 (5 bases). The length of the CDR3 is 14 residues. Germline loops: CDR1 MRHNA, CDR2 SNTAGT. Trimming pared 3 bases from V and 4 bases from J, leaving 12 bases between. The DNA of the CDR3 is TGTGCCAGCAGTGAGGGGCAGGGAGGCACTGAAGCTTTCTTT. Amino acids: CASSEGQGGTEAFF.

In its sample, this clone was seen once. The genes are TRBV7-2 and TRBJ2-1, with a weak D call TRBD2 (5 bases). The CDR3 is 15 residues long. The V end was cut by 1 base, the J end by 2 bases, with 9 bases between. Germline CDR1 is SGHTA and CDR2 is FQGNSA. This CDR3 reads CASSLGGYTYNEQFF. The CDR3 DNA follows: TGTGCCAGCAGCTTAGGCGGGTACACCTACAATGAGCAGTTCTTC.

This chain connects TRBV18 to TRBJ2-3, with 7 bases aligning to TRBD2. J gave up 5 bases and V 3 bases, and 5 bases lay outside the gene matches. CDR1 is KGHSH and CDR2 is LQKENI in the germline V gene. CDR3 length: 14 amino acids. The CDR3 protein is CASSPRTREDTQYF. The CDR3 coding sequence is TGTGCCAGCTCACCGAGGACTAGGGAAGATACGCAGTATTTT.

In nucleotides, the CDR3 is TGCGCCAGCAGCTCAAAACCGGACGGGAACTCTGGAAACACCATATATTTT. This codes for CASSSKPDGNSGNTIYF. J is TRBJ1-3 and V is TRBV5-1, with D unclear. The CDR3 totals 17 residues. Trimming took off 3 bases at V and 0 bases at J, with 16 bases between the two ends. Germline CDR1 is SGHRS and CDR2 is YFSETQ.

The chain couples TRBV29-1 to TRBJ2-7; TRBD1 matches 8 bases. The germline gives CDR1 SQVTM, CDR2 ANQGSEA. This CDR3 contains 12 residues. V lost 3 bases and J lost 5; bases outside the gene matches: 3. The CDR3 DNA follows: TGCAGCGTTGATCGGACAGGGAACGAGCAGTACTTC. Residues: CSVDRTGNEQYF.

This clone appeared once. One junction end does not reproduce the germline sequence, and a read error may be involved. The gene calls are TRBV13 and TRBJ1-3; D remains unclear. This CDR3 is 11 amino acids long. Per germline, CDR1 PRHDT and CDR2 FYEKMQ (reference sequence). Here the CDR3 reads CASSFGEVTDF. CDR3 DNA: TGTGCCAGCAGCTTCGGGGAGGTTACCGATTTT.

V usage is TRBV5-1 and J usage is TRBJ2-1; D possibly corresponds to TRBD1 (6 bases). Germline assignment: CDR1 SGHRS and CDR2 YFSETQ. The CDR3 length is 15 residues. V shed 0 bases and J shed 2 bases, with 9 bases lying between them. The CDR3 bases are TGCGCCAGCAGCTTGGTGCAGGGGACCTACAATGAGCAGTTCTTC. Translating gives CASSLVQGTYNEQFF.

As regards this clone: A junction end diverges from the germline sequence, so it may reflect a read error. In nucleotides, the CDR3 is TGTTCCAGCAGCTTAGGCGACAGAAAGCATTTT. It codes for CSSSLGDRKHF. The chain joins TRBV7-9 to TRBJ1-5; D is perhaps TRBD1 (5 bases). Germline V lookup: CDR1 SEHNR, CDR2 FQNEAQ (reference sequence). The CDR3 consists of 11 residues.

The sample holds one count of this clone. The chain couples TRBV19 to TRBJ2-2; D is undetermined. The CDR3 contains 14 residues. The V gene's germline CDR1 is LNHDA and CDR2 SQIVND (reference sequence). V lost 8 bases, J lost 0 bases, and 10 bases lay in between. CDR3 sequence reads: CASSPQANTGELFF. CDR3 DNA: TGTGCCAGTTCGCCCCAGGCGAACACCGGGGAGCTGTTTTTT.